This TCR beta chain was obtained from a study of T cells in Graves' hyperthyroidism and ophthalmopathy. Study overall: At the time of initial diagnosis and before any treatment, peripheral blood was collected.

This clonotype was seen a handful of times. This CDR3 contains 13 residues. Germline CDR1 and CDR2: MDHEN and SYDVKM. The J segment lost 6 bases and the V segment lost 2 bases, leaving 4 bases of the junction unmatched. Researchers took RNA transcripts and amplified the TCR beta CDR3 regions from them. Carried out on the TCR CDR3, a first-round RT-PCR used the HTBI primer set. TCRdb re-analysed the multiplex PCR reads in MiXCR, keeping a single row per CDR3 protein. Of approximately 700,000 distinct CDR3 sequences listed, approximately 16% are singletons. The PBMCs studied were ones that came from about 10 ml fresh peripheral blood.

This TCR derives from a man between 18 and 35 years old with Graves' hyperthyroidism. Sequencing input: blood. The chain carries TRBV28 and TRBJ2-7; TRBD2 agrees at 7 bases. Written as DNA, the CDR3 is TGTGCCAGCAGTTTAAACGGGAGGCGCGAGCAGTACTTC. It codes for CASSLNGRREQYF.